The 4 T cell receptor beta chains below all came from one sample that was sequenced in a study of vaccination effects on CD4 cells after COVID-19. Assay used: immunoSEQ multiplex PCR; TCRdb lists only in-frame clones, some missing. The table lists some 79,000 clones, approximately 74% of them singletons. No antigen has been identified for these receptors. Antigen-specific CD4+ T cells were expanded (with viral peptide pools) by the ViraFEST assay ahead of sequencing. On roughly day 9 of culture, CD4+ T cells were separated out. The sequencing here drew on CD4+ T cells from PBMCs cultured with HCoV-229E spike peptides, taken before COVID-19 vaccination. Receptors were obtained from a human donor who received a COVID-19 vaccine.

This chain joins TRBV7-2 and TRBJ1-1; D uncertain. V gave up 1 base and J gave up 4 bases, with 16 bases separating them. Germline V gives CDR1 SGHTA, CDR2 FQGNSA. The CDR3 loop spans 16 amino acids. CDR3: CASSLEVWESGTEAFF. In nucleotides, the CDR3 is TGTGCCAGCAGCTTAGAGGTCTGGGAATCGGGCACTGAAGCTTTCTTT. The entire variable domain, with the rest obtained from reference TRBV7-2 and TRBJ1-1, is as follows: GAGVSQSPSNKVTEKGKDVELRCDPISGHTALYWYRQSLGQGLEFLIYFQGNSAPDKSGLPSDRFSAERTGGSVSTLTIQRTQQEDSAVYLCASSLEVWESGTEAFFGQGTRLTVV.

The chain combines TRBV2 with TRBJ2-5; D uncertain. Trimming took off 4 bases at V and 4 bases at J, with 7 bases between the two ends. Germline CDR1 and CDR2: SNHLY and FYNNEI. The CDR3 sequence is 12 residues long. CDR3 bases: TGTGCCAGCAGTGCCTCCTTAGAGACCCAGTACTTC. Translated, it gives CASSASLETQYF.

There are a few counts of this clone. V is TRBV15 and J is TRBJ2-7, with 9 bases that match TRBD2. V lost 1 base and J lost 7; bases outside the gene matches: 8. There are 15 residues in the CDR3. The germline V gene encodes CDR1 LNHNV and CDR2 YYDKDF (reference sequence). This chain's CDR3 is CATSRVLAGLGEQYV. Written as DNA, the CDR3 is TGTGCCACCAGCAGAGTTCTAGCGGGGCTCGGGGAGCAGTACGTC.

The chain uses TRBV6-1 and TRBJ1-6; D is possibly TRBD1 (5 bases). The V end was cut by 2 bases, the J end by 14 bases, with 19 bases between. The CDR3 spans 15 residues. Germline CDR1 is MNHNS and CDR2 is SASEGT. CDR3 coding DNA: TGTGCCAGCAGTGAAAAGCCAGGGACCGTGTCTACCCTCCACTTT. Translation: CASSEKPGTVSTLHF.